These 16 T cell receptor beta chains share one sample of origin, sequenced in a study of early T cells in non-severe SARS-CoV-2 infection. Using its own MiXCR run on the 5' RACE reads, TCRdb lists one record per CDR3 protein. The data show fewer than 120,000 distinct CDR3 sequences, with around 12% seen just once and around 4% held by the top ten. This sample comprised whole blood, obtained at baseline. The receptors shown here come from an adult who was a healthcare worker with PCR-confirmed SARS-CoV-2 infection or an uninfected control (not recorded which).

J is TRBJ1-5 and V is TRBV12-3 or TRBV12-4; D uncertain. Trimming cost V 3 bases and J 5 bases, with 8 bases left between them. The CDR3 consists of 13 residues. CDR3 amino acids: CASSLVRDQPQHF. The CDR3 region has the DNA TGTGCCAGCAGTTTGGTTCGAGATCAGCCCCAGCATTTT.

V and J are TRBV6-5 and TRBJ1-3; D ambiguous. The germline V gene encodes CDR1 MNHEY and CDR2 SVGAGI. Trimming cost V 2 bases and J 1 base, with 3 bases left between them. The length of the CDR3 is 13 residues. The CDR3 spells CASSYGSGNTIYF. CDR3 in DNA: TGTGCCAGCAGTTACGGATCTGGAAACACCATATATTTT.

The chain recombines TRBV28 with TRBJ2-7; D is ambiguous. Deletions cut 1 base from V and 7 bases from J, with 5 bases between. This CDR3 has 11 amino acids. The germline gives CDR1 MDHEN, CDR2 SYDVKM. This chain's CDR3 is CASSLSQEQYF. The CDR3 DNA is TGTGCCAGCAGTTTATCCCAGGAGCAGTACTTC. Complete variable domain (other parts from reference TRBV28 and TRBJ2-7): DVKVTQSSRYLVKRTGEKVFLECVQDMDHENMFWYRQDPGLGLRLIYFSYDVKMKEKGDIPEGYSVSREKKERFSLILESASTNQTSMYLCASSLSQEQYFGPGTRLTVT.

On this clonotype: One end of the junction does not line up with germline, which may come from a read error. The V and J genes are TRBV3-1 and TRBJ2-5; 9 bases line up with TRBD2. From germline, CDR1 is LGHDT and CDR2 YNNKEL (reference sequence). CDR3 length equals 16 residues. Here the CDR3 DNA reads TGTGCCAGCAGCCAAGACCCCCTAGCGGGGCAAGAGTCCCAGTACTTC. Residues: CASSQDPLAGQESQYF.

This chain links TRBV12-3 or TRBV12-4 with TRBJ1-6, with 7 bases fitting TRBD1. Trimming removed 5 bases from V and 7 bases from J; junction bases left unmatched: 5. There are 14 residues in the CDR3. CDR3 loop: CASSMTGTNSPLHF. CDR3 DNA: TGTGCCAGCAGTATGACAGGGACAAATTCACCCCTCCACTTT.

DNA of the CDR3: TGTGCCAGCAGCTTACAGCGGGGCTTCCAAGAGACCCAGTACTTC. Its protein product is CASSLQRGFQETQYF. The chain employs TRBV11-2 and TRBJ2-5; 7 positions agree with TRBD2. J lost 1 base, V lost 2 bases, and 4 bases had no gene match. CDR3 length: 15 residues. Germline values: CDR1 SGHAT, CDR2 FQNNGV.

This clonotype has a handful of counts. This rearrangement joins TRBV9 to TRBJ2-3, with 11 bases lining up with TRBD2. The V gene's germline CDR1 is SGDLS and CDR2 YYNGEE. This CDR3 contains 15 residues. V shed 3 bases and J 3 bases; nucleotides not matched to a gene: 3. CDR3 in amino acids: CASSDGTSGTDTQYF. CDR3 bases: TGTGCCAGCAGCGACGGGACTAGCGGAACAGATACGCAGTATTTT.

The chain recombines TRBV18 with TRBJ1-1; TRBD1 matches at 7 bases. This CDR3 comprises 15 residues. The V and J ends lost 3 bases and 0 bases, in that order; junction bases with no gene match: 4. The germline V gene has CDR1 KGHSH and CDR2 LQKENI. The CDR3 nucleotides are TGTGCCAGCTCACCGACAGGGACGTTGAACACTGAAGCTTTCTTT. Residues: CASSPTGTLNTEAFF.

This clonotype was found a few times. The rearrangement uses TRBV7-3 and TRBJ1-4, with 8 positions matching TRBD1. The germline V gene encodes CDR1 SGHTA and CDR2 FQGTGA. The junction had 5 bases not matched to a gene; V was cut back by 5 bases and J by 3 bases. This CDR3 region has 15 residues. The CDR3 loop reads CASSPSGGPNEKLFF. The CDR3 DNA reads TGTGCCAGCAGCCCATCAGGGGGCCCTAATGAAAAACTGTTTTTT.

This sequence joins TRBV20-1 and TRBJ2-1; TRBD2 matches at 8 bases. Losses at the gene ends were 3 bases for V and 5 bases for J; bases not matched to a gene: 6. Germline CDR1 is DFQATT and CDR2 is SNEGSKA (reference sequence). This CDR3 has 14 residues. CDR3 residues: CSARIGTSDNEQFF. The DNA for the CDR3 is TGCAGTGCTAGGATCGGGACTAGTGACAATGAGCAGTTCTTC.

This clonotype showed up many times. The V call is TRBV6-5, the J call TRBJ1-6; D is uncertain. The V end lost 6 bases, the J end lost 1 base, and 28 bases lay between the germline ends. The length of the CDR3 is 21 residues. Germline V lookup: CDR1 MNHEY, CDR2 SVGAGI. In nucleotides, the CDR3 is TGTGCCAGCAGAGACACAGTGGGAAGCCTTCCGCGGCAGTCCTATAATTCACCCCTCCACTTT. Its protein product is CASRDTVGSLPRQSYNSPLHF.

The chain carries TRBV7-2 and TRBJ2-1, with 11 bases aligning to TRBD2. The CDR3 consists of 16 residues. V was clipped by 2 bases and J by 7 bases; unmatched bases: 7. CDR1 and CDR2 from the germline V gene are SGHTA and FQGNSA. CDR3 bases: TGTGCCAGCAGCTTAAATCCCGCTAGCGGGGGGAATGAGCAGTTCTTC. Amino acids: CASSLNPASGGNEQFF.

This clonotype was detected only a few times. The V gene is TRBV7-3, the J gene TRBJ2-3; D possibly corresponds to TRBD1 (6 bases). In germline, CDR1 is SGHTA, CDR2 FQGTGA. V lost 0 bases to trimming and J lost 7 bases, with 20 bases between them. The CDR3 is made up of 17 amino acids. CDR3 sequence reads: CASSLTEAAGGQNTQYF. The CDR3 nucleotides read TGTGCCAGCAGCTTAACGGAGGCGGCAGGAGGACAGAATACGCAGTATTTT.

This clonotype was detected only a few times. The rearrangement joins TRBV21-1 to TRBJ1-2; no check of the table's D call, TRBD1, against the DNA was made. TRBV21-1 corresponds to a pseudogene. The CDR3 runs 16 residues. The CDR3 DNA reads TGTGCCAGCAGAGAGAAGAACCTGTTTATTAACTATGGCTACACCTTC. It yields the protein CASREKNLFINYGYTF.

This clonotype was picked up a small number of times. The chain links TRBV7-8 to TRBJ1-6; a possible D gene is TRBD1 (5 bases). Looked up from germline, CDR1 is SGHVS and CDR2 is FQNEAQ. V gave up 4 bases and J gave up 9 bases, with 13 bases separating them. The CDR3 totals 14 residues. CDR3 DNA: TGTGCCAGCAGCTCCGGGAGACAGTTTTCACCCCTCCACTTT. It encodes CASSSGRQFSPLHF.

DNA of the CDR3: TGTGCCTGGGGGTTACGTGGGAGGGCCACAGATACGCAGTATTTT. Amino acid sequence: CAWGLRGRATDTQYF. The J gene is TRBJ2-3, the V gene TRBV30, with 7 bases identical to TRBD2. CDR3 length equals 15 residues. Germline trimming cut 5 bases from V and 2 bases from J; bases unmatched to any gene: 10. Germline lookup yields CDR1 GTSNPN and CDR2 SVGIG (reference sequence).